A single sample gave rise to the 22 T cell receptor beta chains below, sequenced in a study of blood T cell repertoires in COVID-19. Some clones are missing from TCRdb's copy, which holds only in-frame ones; the method was immunoSEQ multiplex PCR. Of approximately 350,000 clones in the sample, approximately 84% were seen once. Sequenced: PBMCs or T cells enriched from blood (not recorded which). Receptors originate from a woman aged 25 to 45 who had recovered from COVID-19.

This clone is a singleton in its sample. The gene calls are TRBV20-1 and TRBJ1-2, with 8 bases that match TRBD1. CDR1 and CDR2 (germline): DFQATT, SNEGSKA (reference sequence). After removal of 3 bases from V and 6 bases from J, the junction contained 3 bases not matched to a gene. There are 12 residues in the CDR3. The CDR3 region has the DNA TGCAGTGCTAGTTCAGGGGGCCATGGCTACACCTTC. It yields the protein CSASSGGHGYTF.

The gene calls are TRBV27 and TRBJ1-4; TRBD1 might be the D (6 bases). The germline V gene has CDR1 MNHEY and CDR2 SMNVEV (reference sequence). This CDR3 comprises 17 residues. V gave up 5 bases and J gave up 7 bases, with 23 bases separating them. CDR3 in DNA: TGTGCCAGCAGTCTACTGTCTTTCAGGGGCGTGGGTGAAAAACTGTTTTTT. Translated: CASSLLSFRGVGEKLFF.

The chain joins TRBV28 to TRBJ1-5, with D uncertain. CDR3 length equals 15 residues. Per the germline V gene, CDR1 is MDHEN and CDR2 is SYDVKM. V lost 8 bases, J lost 0 bases, and 14 bases lay in between. The CDR3 sequence: CASRPPGYSNQPQHF. The CDR3 DNA follows: TGTGCCAGCCGACCCCCGGGGTATAGCAATCAGCCCCAGCATTTT.

This chain joins TRBV28 and TRBJ1-4, with 10 bases lining up with TRBD1. Germline loops: CDR1 MDHEN, CDR2 SYDVKM. Trimming removed 4 bases from V and 3 bases from J; junction bases left unmatched: 5. There are 16 residues in the CDR3. CDR3 sequence: CASSSPTGGSNEKLFF. CDR3 nucleotide sequence: TGTGCCAGCAGTTCGCCGACAGGGGGCTCTAATGAAAAACTGTTTTTT.

The chain links TRBV27 to TRBJ2-2; TRBD1 is a possible D gene (5 bases). The ends were cut back, 2 bases at V and 4 bases at J, with 11 bases in the middle. CDR3 size: 15 residues. Germline V lookup: CDR1 MNHEY, CDR2 SMNVEV (reference sequence). The CDR3 is CASSLGAGPTGELFF. CDR3 DNA: TGTGCCAGCAGTTTAGGGGCAGGGCCCACCGGGGAGCTGTTTTTT.

This clone was counted only a few times. The genes are TRBV5-4 and TRBJ1-6; 7 positions agree with TRBD1. This CDR3 is 17 amino acids long. The V gene's germline CDR1 is SGHNT and CDR2 YYREEE (reference sequence). Losses at the gene ends were 0 bases for V and 4 bases for J; bases not matched to a gene: 7. CDR3 DNA: TGTGCCAGCAGCTTGGGAGGGGGCACAACTTATAATTCACCCCTCCACTTT. It yields the protein CASSLGGGTTYNSPLHF.

This clone was seen a few times. CDR3 region: CSVTGGLRLMNTEAFF. DNA for the CDR3: TGCAGCGTAACAGGGGGCCTTCGCCTAATGAACACTGAAGCTTTCTTT. This sequence joins TRBV29-1 and TRBJ1-1; TRBD1 matches 9 bases. The CDR3 has 16 residues. The V gene end was trimmed by 6 bases and the J gene end by 0 bases; junction bases not matched to a gene: 11. Germline V gene lookup returns CDR1 SQVTM and CDR2 ANQGSEA.

The chain is built from TRBV5-1 and TRBJ1-1, with D maybe TRBD1 (6 bases). Germline V lookup: CDR1 SGHRS, CDR2 YFSETQ. This CDR3 region has 15 residues. Trimming removed 5 bases from V and 3 bases from J, with 17 bases in between. CDR3 residues: CASSDPREGDTEAFF. The CDR3 DNA follows: TGCGCCAGCAGTGATCCGAGGGAGGGGGACACTGAAGCTTTCTTT.

V and J are TRBV10-3 and TRBJ2-1; 8 nucleotides line up with TRBD2. Trimming cost V 4 bases and J 7 bases; bases outside gene matches: 6. Germline CDR1 and CDR2: ENHRY and SYGVKD. The CDR3 totals 14 residues. Here the CDR3 reads CAISGSGTRNEQFF. In nucleotides, the CDR3 is TGTGCCATCAGTGGATCCGGGACTAGGAATGAGCAGTTCTTC.

This clone was seen a single time. The chain joins TRBV28 to TRBJ1-2, with a tentative D call TRBD1 (5 bases). The CDR3 extends over 13 amino acids. CDR1 and CDR2 from the germline V gene are MDHEN and SYDVKM. V gave up 9 bases and J gave up 1 base, with 12 bases separating them. CDR3 DNA: TGTGCCAGTAAGAAACAGGTTAACTATGGCTACACCTTC. This gives the protein CASKKQVNYGYTF.

The chain combines TRBV4-1 with TRBJ2-6; perhaps TRBD2 as D (5 bases). In germline, CDR1 is MGHRA, CDR2 YSYEKL. The V and J ends lost 5 bases and 0 bases respectively, with 11 bases between them. This CDR3 has 16 residues. DNA of the CDR3: TGCGCCAGCAGCTGGGGAGAGGGCTCTGGGGCCAACGTCCTGACTTTC. Protein sequence: CASSWGEGSGANVLTF.

CDR3 in amino acids: CASSLPSTNEKLFF. The CDR3 DNA follows: TGTGCCAGCAGCCTTCCCTCAACTAATGAAAAACTGTTTTTT. The chain employs TRBV5-8 and TRBJ1-4; the D is unclear. V was pared by 4 bases and J by 0 bases, with 7 bases between. CDR1 and CDR2 from the germline V gene are SGHTS and YDEGEE. CDR3 length equals 14 residues.

The chain is built from TRBV11-2 and TRBJ2-7, with D possibly matching TRBD1 (6 bases). The germline gives CDR1 SGHAT, CDR2 FQNNGV. The CDR3 has 13 residues. V was trimmed by 1 base and J by 3 bases, leaving 7 bases between them. The CDR3 protein is CASSLAQGYEQYF. CDR3 nucleotide sequence: TGTGCCAGCAGCTTAGCACAGGGCTACGAGCAGTACTTC.

The chain uses TRBV19 and TRBJ1-1; the match to TRBD1 covers 9 bases. V trimming: 3 bases; J trimming: 1 base; junction bases outside the gene matches: 3. Per the germline V gene, CDR1 is LNHDA and CDR2 is SQIVND (reference sequence). This CDR3 has 15 residues. The CDR3 protein is CASSITGGWNTEAFF. DNA of the CDR3: TGTGCCAGTAGTATTACAGGGGGCTGGAACACTGAAGCTTTCTTT.

This chain uses TRBV28 with TRBJ2-7; maybe TRBD2 (5 bases). The V end was cut by 5 bases, the J end by 2 bases, with 13 bases between. In germline, CDR1 is MDHEN, CDR2 SYDVKM. The CDR3 is made up of 14 amino acids. CDR3 in DNA: TGTGCCAGCAGTGAAACCATAGCGACCTACGAGCAGTACTTC. Its translation: CASSETIATYEQYF.

The chain employs TRBV5-1 and TRBJ1-1, with D possibly TRBD1 on 5 matching bases. With 4 bases removed from V and 8 bases from J, the gap between germline ends came to 24 bases. This CDR3 contains 16 residues. Per the germline V gene, CDR1 is SGHRS and CDR2 is YFSETQ. CDR3 in DNA: TGCGCCAGCAGCCCGAACAATGGGGGGGTGCACCGAGAAGCTTTCTTT. It translates to CASSPNNGGVHREAFF.

V usage is TRBV7-8 and J usage is TRBJ2-7, with D maybe TRBD1 (6 bases). The CDR3 loop spans 14 amino acids. The V gene lost 6 bases and the J gene lost 3 bases, with 15 bases spanning the gap. CDR1 and CDR2 (germline): SGHVS, FQNEAQ. CDR3 sequence reads: CASSPRTDSYEQYF. CDR3 sequence (DNA): TGTGCCAGCAGTCCCAGGACAGACAGCTACGAGCAGTACTTC. The variable domain in full, with the rest retrieved from reference TRBV7-8 and TRBJ2-7, is GAGVSQSPRYKVAKRGQDVALRCDPISGHVSLFWYQQALGQGPEFLTYFQNEAQLDKSGLPSDRFFAERPEGSVSTLKIQRTQQEDSAVYLCASSPRTDSYEQYFGPGTRLTVT.

The chain recombines TRBV5-1 with TRBJ1-3; D call uncertain. This CDR3 is built from 13 residues. Germline V gene data show CDR1 as SGHRS and CDR2 as YFSETQ. Trimming stripped 1 base from V and 0 bases from J, with 2 bases between. The CDR3, as DNA: TGCGCCAGCAGCTTGCTCTCTGGAAACACCATATATTTT. Translation: CASSLLSGNTIYF.

The J gene is TRBJ2-2, the V gene TRBV7-9; TRBD1 matches at 9 bases. Germline CDR1 SEHNR, CDR2 FQNEAQ (reference sequence). V shed 5 bases and J 3 bases; nucleotides not matched to a gene: 13. The CDR3 is made up of 18 amino acids. The CDR3 region is CASSPPTGGYWDTGELFF. Written as DNA, the CDR3 is TGTGCCAGCAGCCCTCCTACAGGGGGCTATTGGGACACCGGGGAGCTGTTTTTT.

The genes are TRBV10-3 and TRBJ1-2; D not resolved. Germline V gene lookup returns CDR1 ENHRY and CDR2 SYGVKD. Trimming took 4 bases from V and 8 from J, leaving 14 bases between them. There are 13 residues in the CDR3. The CDR3 loop reads CAISVVQEMGYTF. The CDR3 nucleotides are TGTGCCATCAGTGTAGTGCAGGAAATGGGCTACACCTTC.

This chain links TRBV19 with TRBJ2-7, with unresolved D. Germline-derived CDR1 and CDR2 are LNHDA and SQIVND (reference sequence). V lost 7 bases to trimming and J lost 6 bases, with 25 bases between them. The CDR3 loop spans 16 amino acids. DNA for the CDR3: TGTGCCAGTACTCCCGCCGGGTCCTCTCCGGGTGTCGAGCAGTACTTC. This codes for CASTPAGSSPGVEQYF.

The chain uses TRBV4-2 and TRBJ2-5; 13 nucleotides agree with TRBD2. CDR3 length equals 15 residues. The J segment lost 5 bases and the V segment lost 3 bases, leaving 3 bases of the junction unmatched. Germline loops: CDR1 LGHNA, CDR2 YNFKEQ. CDR3 sequence: CASSQGTSGIETQYF. The CDR3 DNA follows: TGTGCCAGCAGCCAGGGGACTAGCGGGATTGAGACCCAGTACTTC.